Shown below are 8 T cell receptor beta chains from a single sample sequenced in a study of regulatory dendritic cells for organ transplantation. CFSE-labeled sorted T cells met regulatory or mature dendritic cells for under 6 days. Method: immunoSEQ multiplex PCR; TCRdb's copy keeps in-frame clones and lacks some. The table includes about 20,000 clones, approximately 83% detected once. Antigens for these TCRs are unknown. The sample was naive CD4+ T cells from blood cultured with regulatory dendritic cells. The subset was: CD45RA+ naive T cells. These receptors originate from a human donor in good health.

The V gene is TRBV5-4, the J gene TRBJ1-5; 7 nucleotides agree with TRBD1. With 1 base clipped from V and 7 bases from J, the junction kept 14 bases outside the gene matches. CDR1 is SGHNT, CDR2 YYREEE, per germline (reference sequence). This CDR3 has 17 residues. CDR3 DNA: TGTGCCAGCAGCTTGAATGAGAACAGGGGAGGAGGGCAGCCCCAGCATTTT. Protein product: CASSLNENRGGGQPQHF.

The CDR3 reads CASSRRQGYQETQYF. The DNA for the CDR3 is TGTGCCAGCAGTAGGCGCCAGGGCTACCAAGAGACCCAGTACTTC. This sequence joins TRBV28 and TRBJ2-5; maybe TRBD1 (5 bases). In germline, CDR1 is MDHEN, CDR2 SYDVKM. V shed 5 bases and J shed 0 bases, with 13 bases lying between them. The CDR3 is 15 amino acids.

This clone has only a few counts. This chain joins TRBV27 and TRBJ1-3; perhaps TRBD1 as D (6 bases). The V end lost 5 bases, the J end lost 0 bases, and 20 bases lay between the germline ends. The CDR3 loop spans 18 amino acids. Germline values: CDR1 MNHEY, CDR2 SMNVEV (reference sequence). CDR3 coding DNA: TGTGCCAGCAGTCCGTATGTCGGACAGTCGGGCTCTGGAAACACCATATATTTT. Translation gives CASSPYVGQSGSGNTIYF.

V usage is TRBV29-1 and J usage is TRBJ2-5, with a possible D match to TRBD1 (5 bases). The CDR3 extends over 13 amino acids. Trimming took 4 bases from V and 2 from J, leaving 11 bases between them. CDR1 and CDR2 from the germline V gene are SQVTM and ANQGSEA. CDR3 nucleotides: TGCAGCGTTGGACGACAGAGGCAAGAGACCCAGTACTTC. Translating gives CSVGRQRQETQYF.

V gene TRBV4-3 combines with J gene TRBJ2-6; D not resolved. Trimming left V 4 bases short and J 0 bases short, with 16 bases between. Germline CDR1 is LGHNA and CDR2 is YSLEER. The CDR3 is 18 amino acids. The CDR3 DNA follows: TGCGCCAGCAGCCTTATCGCCGGACCGAGCTCTGGGGCCAACGTCCTGACTTTC. It is translated as CASSLIAGPSSGANVLTF.

The V and J genes are TRBV5-4 and TRBJ1-1; D is possibly TRBD1 (6 bases). Trimming stripped 0 bases from V and 8 bases from J, with 11 bases between. This CDR3 region has 13 residues. Germline V gene data show CDR1 as SGHNT and CDR2 as YYREEE (reference sequence). CDR3 sequence: CASSLANRVEAFF. The CDR3 region has the DNA TGTGCCAGCAGCTTGGCCAACAGGGTGGAAGCTTTCTTT.

The chain couples TRBV7-9 to TRBJ1-2, with D perhaps TRBD1 (5 bases). The CDR3 is 14 amino acids. Germline V gene sequence: CDR1 SEHNR, CDR2 FQNEAQ (reference sequence). Trimming took off 3 bases at V and 3 bases at J, with 11 bases between the two ends. The CDR3: CASSFSQGHYGYTF. CDR3 DNA: TGTGCCAGCAGCTTTTCTCAGGGACACTATGGCTACACCTTC.

This clone was detected a few times. V and J are TRBV18 and TRBJ2-7; possible D gene TRBD1, 5 bases. This CDR3 is 13 amino acids long. Germline V lookup: CDR1 KGHSH, CDR2 LQKENI. The V gene lost 6 bases and the J gene lost 2 bases, with 11 bases spanning the gap. DNA of the CDR3: TGTGCCAGCTCGTATCAGGGAACCTACGAGCAGTACTTC. The encoded protein is CASSYQGTYEQYF.